This is a list of T cell receptor beta chains from one sample in a study of Tregs in tolerant kidney transplant recipients. The repertoire was sequenced with immunoSEQ multiplex PCR; TCRdb's copy has only in-frame clones and lacks some. The table shows 92,000 or so clones, with 90% to 95% occurring only once. Sequencing input: CD8+ T cells from blood. The receptor source for this set is a human donor in good health. Each CDR3 is given with its conserved first and last residue. The D gene is left open where the match is weak. A clone size is listed for some rows: how often the clone was seen (once, few, many), or a class if it is expanded.

TRBJ2-1,.,TRBV4-1,.,TGCGCCAGCAGCCAAGTTTCAGGGGCCTACAATGAGCAGTTCTTC,CASSQVSGAYNEQFF
TRBJ2-7,.,TRBV27,.,TGTGCCAGCAGCCTGTACATGGACTCCTACGAGCAGTACTTC,CASSLYMDSYEQYF
TRBJ2-2,.,TRBV7-8,.,TGTGCCAGCAGCTTAATGGCAACCGGGGAGCTGTTTTTT,CASSLMATGELFF
TRBJ1-4,.,TRBV7-6,.,TGTGCCAGCAGCTCGGCGGAGGGAAAACTGTTTTTT,CASSSAEGKLFF
TRBJ1-1,.,TRBV18,once,TGTGCCAGCTCACCCACCCTTAGACAGGCGCTGAGCGCTGAAGCTTTCTTT,CASSPTLRQALSAEAFF
TRBJ2-5,.,TRBV10-3,.,TGTGCCATCAGCCCCGGGCCGGGGCCGGAGACCCAGTACTTC,CAISPGPGPETQYF
TRBJ2-7,.,TRBV6-6,.,.,CASSFGAGYEQYF
TRBJ2-7,.,TRBV6-1,.,TGTGCCAGCACCTCGAGGGGGGCGCAGTACTTC,CASTSRGAQYF
TRBJ2-7,.,TRBV6-5,.,TGTGCCAGCAGTTACTCTCACGGAGAGCTCTACGAGCAGTACTTC,CASSYSHGELYEQYF
TRBJ2-1,.,TRBV18,.,TGTGCCAGCTCACCACGTTCGAGCTCCTACAATGAGCAGTTCTTC,CASSPRSSSYNEQFF
TRBJ1-5,.,TRBV27,.,TGTGCCAGCAGTTTATTCCCGGGGCCCCAGCATTTT,CASSLFPGPQHF
TRBJ2-6,.,TRBV5-5,.,TGTGCCAGCTCAGCTTGGATAGATCCCGGGGCCAACGTCCTGACTTTC,CASSAWIDPGANVLTF
TRBJ1-1,.,TRBV5-4,.,TGTGCCAGCAGCCCCGGGTCGCCCACTGAAGCTTTCTTT,CASSPGSPTEAFF
TRBJ1-4,TRBD1,TRBV7-9,.,TGTGCCAGCAGCGCATACGACAGGGTTGCAACTAATGAAAAACTGTTTTTT,CASSAYDRVATNEKLFF
TRBJ1-4,.,TRBV2,.,TGTGCCAGCAGTGAGGAGGAGGATGAAAAACTGTTTTTT,CASSEEEDEKLFF
TRBJ2-1,TRBD2,TRBV27,.,TGTGCCAGCAGTCTTTCTCGCGGGAGCTTCTCCTACAATGAGCAGTTCTTC,CASSLSRGSFSYNEQFF
TRBJ2-7,.,TRBV4-1,once,TGCGCCAGCAGCCAAGAGGGAGGGGGGGTAATGAGGTACGAGCAGTACTTC,CASSQEGGGVMRYEQYF
TRBJ2-2,.,TRBV6-4,.,TGTGCCAGCAAAGAGACGGGGGAGGCCGGGGAGCTGTTTTTT,CASKETGEAGELFF
TRBJ1-2,.,TRBV19,.,TGTGCCAGTAGTAACCTACAGGTTAACTATGGCTACACCTTC,CASSNLQVNYGYTF
TRBJ2-7,TRBD1,TRBV13,.,TGTGCCAGCAGCGACCGGGACAGGGGCCTCGAGCAGTACTTC,CASSDRDRGLEQYF
TRBJ2-2,.,TRBV5-1,.,TGCGCCAGCAGCTTGGCGGCTGGGGATTCCGGGGAGCTGTTTTTT,CASSLAAGDSGELFF
TRBJ2-5,.,TRBV4-1,.,TGCGCCAGCAGCCAAGATCAGAGAGAGATCGAAGAGACCCAGTACTTC,CASSQDQREIEETQYF
TRBJ2-3,TRBD1,TRBV7-6,.,TGTGCCAGCAGCTTGGGCCCGGGACAGGGATCCGATACGCAGTATTTT,CASSLGPGQGSDTQYF
TRBJ2-1,.,TRBV27,.,TGTGCCAGCACCCGGGGGGCGGGGACCGCCTACAATGAGCAGTTCTTC,CASTRGAGTAYNEQFF
TRBJ2-1,TRBD2,TRBV15,.,TGTGCCACCAGCCCTCAGCGGGAGGGCCACAATGAGCAGTTCTTC,CATSPQREGHNEQFF
TRBJ1-5,.,TRBV2,few,TGTGCCAGCAGGGGGCATAGCAATCAGCCCCAGCATTTT,CASRGHSNQPQHF
TRBJ1-2,.,TRBV10-3,.,TGTGCCATCAGTGAGACAAATGAGGAGTTAAAGTATGGCTACACCTTC,CAISETNEELKYGYTF
TRBJ2-1,.,TRBV5-4,.,TGTGCCAGCAGCGCGGTTTGGGGATCATACAATGAGCAGTTCTTC,CASSAVWGSYNEQFF
TRBJ1-1,TRBD1,TRBV9,once,TGTGCCAGCAGCGTAGCTAGGACAGGGAACACTGAAGCTTTCTTT,CASSVARTGNTEAFF
TRBJ2-1,.,TRBV7-9,.,TGTGCCAGCACCGGAGGGAGCCCGGGGCAGTTCTTC,CASTGGSPGQFF
TRBJ2-1,TRBD2,TRBV14,once,TGTGCCAGCAGCCTTCGGGGAGGGTGGTACAATGAGCAGTTCTTC,CASSLRGGWYNEQFF
TRBJ2-7,TRBD1,TRBV10-2,few,TGCGCCAGCAGTGACCCCGGACAGGGGGCCAGGTACGAGCAGTACTTC,CASSDPGQGARYEQYF
TRBJ1-2,.,TRBV7-6,.,TGTGCCAGCAGCTTAGCGGACCGCGTCGGGGGTTGTGGCTACACCTTC,CASSLADRVGGCGYTF
TRBJ2-7,TRBD2,TRBV19,.,TGTGCCAGTAGTCCCGAACTAGCGGACGAGCAGTACTTC,CASSPELADEQYF
TRBJ1-1,.,TRBV27,.,TGTGCCAGCAGAGGGTTGAACACTGAAGCTTTCTTT,CASRGLNTEAFF
TRBJ1-2,TRBD1,TRBV29-1,.,TGCAGCGTTGAAGCGGACAGGGTGAACTATGGCTACACCTTC,CSVEADRVNYGYTF
TRBJ2-7,.,TRBV7-9,.,TGTGCCAGCAGCTTCCGACAAAACTACGAGCAGTACTTC,CASSFRQNYEQYF
TRBJ2-7,.,TRBV7-9,.,TGTGCCAGCAGCTCCCTCAGGGAAGGGGCCTACGAGCAGTACTTC,CASSSLREGAYEQYF
TRBJ1-4,.,TRBV11-1,.,TGTGCCAGCAGCTTAGATCCAGGGGATGAAAAACTGTTTTTT,CASSLDPGDEKLFF
TRBJ1-5,.,TRBV10-3,.,TGTGCCATCAGTGAATCCCATCAGCCCCAGCATTTT,CAISESHQPQHF
TRBJ1-5,TRBD1,TRBV15,.,TGTGCCACCAGCAGAGATAGGACAGGGATGTTGGGTAATCAGCCCCAGCATTTT,CATSRDRTGMLGNQPQHF
TRBJ1-1,.,TRBV5-4,.,TGTGCCAGCAGCCAAGCAGGGTCTCAAAAGAAGCCTGAAGCTTTCTTT,CASSQAGSQKKPEAFF
TRBJ1-1,TRBD1,TRBV29-1,.,TGCAGCGTCGGACAGGTAGAAGCTTTCTTT,CSVGQVEAFF
TRBJ2-7,.,TRBV19,.,TGTGCCAGCGGTCGGGGCGGTCCCTACGAGCAGTACTTC,CASGRGGPYEQYF
TRBJ2-7,.,TRBV19,.,TGTGCCAGTACCCCGGGGCAGGGGGGAGAGCAGTACTTC,CASTPGQGGEQYF
TRBJ2-7,.,TRBV11-2,.,TGTGCCAGCAGCTTGGCTACAGGTTACGAGCAGTACTTC,CASSLATGYEQYF
TRBJ2-3,TRBD2,TRBV27,.,TGTGCCAGCAGTGCTAGCGGGGGCCTTCGTGGTGATACGCAGTATTTT,CASSASGGLRGDTQYF
TRBJ2-3,.,TRBV11-2,.,TGTGCCAGCAACCCAGGTCCCGGGGGTGGTTCAGATACGCAGTATTTT,CASNPGPGGGSDTQYF
TRBJ2-1,.,TRBV14,.,TGTGCCAGCAGCCAAGTAGGCGTTTGGGGAACCAATGAGCAGTTCTTC,CASSQVGVWGTNEQFF
TRBJ2-1,TRBD2,TRBV5-1,.,TGCGCCAGCAGCTTTAGACTAGCTGCTCATCGTTCCTACAATGAGCAGTTCTTC,CASSFRLAAHRSYNEQFF